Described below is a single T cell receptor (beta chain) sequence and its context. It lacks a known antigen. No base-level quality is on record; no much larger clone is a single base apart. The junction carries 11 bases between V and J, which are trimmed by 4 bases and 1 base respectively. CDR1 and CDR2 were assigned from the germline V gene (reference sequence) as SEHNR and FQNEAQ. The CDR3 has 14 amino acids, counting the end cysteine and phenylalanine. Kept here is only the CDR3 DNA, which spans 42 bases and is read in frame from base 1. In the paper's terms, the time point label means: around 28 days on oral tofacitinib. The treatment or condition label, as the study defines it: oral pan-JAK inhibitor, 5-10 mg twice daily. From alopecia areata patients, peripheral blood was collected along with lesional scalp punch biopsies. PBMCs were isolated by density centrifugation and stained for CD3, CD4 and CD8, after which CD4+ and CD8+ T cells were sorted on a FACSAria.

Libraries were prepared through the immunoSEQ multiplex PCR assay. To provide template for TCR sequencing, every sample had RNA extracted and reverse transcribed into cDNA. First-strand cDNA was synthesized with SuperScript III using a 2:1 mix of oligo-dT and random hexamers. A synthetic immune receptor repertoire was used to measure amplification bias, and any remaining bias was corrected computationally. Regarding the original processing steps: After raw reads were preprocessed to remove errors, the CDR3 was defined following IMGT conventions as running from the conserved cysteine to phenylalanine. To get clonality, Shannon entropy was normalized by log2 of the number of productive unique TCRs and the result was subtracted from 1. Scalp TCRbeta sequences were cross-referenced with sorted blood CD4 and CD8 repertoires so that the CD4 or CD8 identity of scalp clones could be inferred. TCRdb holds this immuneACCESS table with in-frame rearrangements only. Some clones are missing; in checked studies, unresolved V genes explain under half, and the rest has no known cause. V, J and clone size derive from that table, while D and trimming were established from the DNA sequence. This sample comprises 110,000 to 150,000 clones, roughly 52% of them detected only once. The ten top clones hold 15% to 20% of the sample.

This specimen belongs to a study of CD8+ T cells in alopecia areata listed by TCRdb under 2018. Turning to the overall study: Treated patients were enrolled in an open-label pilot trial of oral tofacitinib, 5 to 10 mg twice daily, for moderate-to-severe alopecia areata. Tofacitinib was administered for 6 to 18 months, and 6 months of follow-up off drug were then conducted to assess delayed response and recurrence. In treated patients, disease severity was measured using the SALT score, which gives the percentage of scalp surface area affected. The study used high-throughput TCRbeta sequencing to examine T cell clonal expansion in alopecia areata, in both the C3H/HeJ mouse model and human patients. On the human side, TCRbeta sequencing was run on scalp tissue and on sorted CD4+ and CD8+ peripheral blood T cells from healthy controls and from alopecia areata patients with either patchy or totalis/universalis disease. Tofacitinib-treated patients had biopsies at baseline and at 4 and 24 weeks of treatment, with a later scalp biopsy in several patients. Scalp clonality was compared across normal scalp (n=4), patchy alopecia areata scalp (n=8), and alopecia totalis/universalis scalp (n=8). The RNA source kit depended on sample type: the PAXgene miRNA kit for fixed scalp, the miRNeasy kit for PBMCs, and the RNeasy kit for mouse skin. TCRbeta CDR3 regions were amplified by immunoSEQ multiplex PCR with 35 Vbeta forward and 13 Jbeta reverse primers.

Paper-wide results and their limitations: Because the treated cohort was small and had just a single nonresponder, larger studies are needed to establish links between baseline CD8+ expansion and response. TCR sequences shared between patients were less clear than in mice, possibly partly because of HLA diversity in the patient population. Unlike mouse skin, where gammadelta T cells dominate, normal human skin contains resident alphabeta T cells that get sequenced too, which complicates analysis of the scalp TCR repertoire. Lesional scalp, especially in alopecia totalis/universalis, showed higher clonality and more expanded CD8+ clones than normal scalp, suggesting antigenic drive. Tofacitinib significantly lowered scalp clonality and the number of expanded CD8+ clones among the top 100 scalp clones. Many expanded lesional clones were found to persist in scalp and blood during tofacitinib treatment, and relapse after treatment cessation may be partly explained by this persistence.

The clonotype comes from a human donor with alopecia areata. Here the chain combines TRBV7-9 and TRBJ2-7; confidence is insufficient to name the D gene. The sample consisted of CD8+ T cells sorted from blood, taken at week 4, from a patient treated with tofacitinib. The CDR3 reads CASSSYSGSYEQYF. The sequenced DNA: TGTGCCAGCAGCTCGTACTCCGGATCCTACGAGCAGTACTTC.